These T cell receptor beta chains were read from a single sample in a study of blood T cell repertoires in COVID-19. TCRdb's copy holds only in-frame clones and misses some; the assay was immunoSEQ multiplex PCR. In the table there are some 250,000 clones, more than 75% of which are singletons. The sequencing sample was made of PBMCs or T cells enriched from blood (not recorded which). Source of these receptors: a man younger than 35 who had recovered from COVID-19. The conserved cysteine and the conserved F or W are not part of the CDR3 here. The order of the fields is clone size, V gene, D gene, CDR3 protein. D genes are given only for firm matches. Not all rows give a size; the values are once, few, many and, for expanded clones, a class.

- TRBV18 - ASSPFDRSSGNTIY
once TRBV11-3 TRBD1 ASSGSQGLEQY
- TRBV28 TRBD1 ASTPGQGIYYGYT
- TRBV5-1 TRBD2 ASSLGLGLAGGNEQF
- TRBV5-1 - ASSSGVQGNTGELF
- TRBV3-1/TRBV3-2 - ASSQWQGVGYT
- TRBV12-3/TRBV12-4 TRBD2 ASSRTSGETQY
- TRBV7-3 - ASSLTPQGPTDTQY
- TRBV10-3 - AISEFSESYEQY
- TRBV6-1 - ASSEMAFSNQPQH
- TRBV6-1 - ASSEGGRETQY
- TRBV6-4 TRBD2 ASSPRLAGGYNEQF